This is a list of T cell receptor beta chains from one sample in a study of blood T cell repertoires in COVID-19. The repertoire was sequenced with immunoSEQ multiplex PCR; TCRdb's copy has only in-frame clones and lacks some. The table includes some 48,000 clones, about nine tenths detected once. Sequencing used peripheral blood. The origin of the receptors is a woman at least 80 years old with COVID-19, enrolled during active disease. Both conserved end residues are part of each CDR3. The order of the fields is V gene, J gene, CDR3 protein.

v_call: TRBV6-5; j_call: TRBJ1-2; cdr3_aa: CASSYNRGSGYGYTF
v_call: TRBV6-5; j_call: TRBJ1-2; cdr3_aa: CASSYEADYGYTF
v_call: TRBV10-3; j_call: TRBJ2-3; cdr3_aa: CAIKPGQTTDTQYF
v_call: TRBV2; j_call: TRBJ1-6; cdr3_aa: CASSEPWTGPNSPLHF
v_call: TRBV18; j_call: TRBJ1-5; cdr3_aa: CASSAGQGNQPQHF
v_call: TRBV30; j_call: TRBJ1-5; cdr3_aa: CAWSVGGFVQPQHF
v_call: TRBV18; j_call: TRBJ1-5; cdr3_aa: CASATGPSNQPQHF
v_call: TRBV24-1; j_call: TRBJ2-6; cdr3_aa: CATEVGGQGITGANVLTF
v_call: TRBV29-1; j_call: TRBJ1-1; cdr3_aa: CSVEGPGPVWAEAFF
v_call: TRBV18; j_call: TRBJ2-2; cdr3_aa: CASSPDTAGELFF
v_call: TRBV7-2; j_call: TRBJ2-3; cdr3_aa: CASSPLGGTLADTQYF
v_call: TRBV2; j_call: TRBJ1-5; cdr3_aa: CASKQNPINQPQHF
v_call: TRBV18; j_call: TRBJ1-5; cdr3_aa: CASSPLGTGDQPQHF
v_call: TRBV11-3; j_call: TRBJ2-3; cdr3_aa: CASSFGNSGMADTQYF
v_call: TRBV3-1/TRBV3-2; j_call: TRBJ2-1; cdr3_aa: CASTPGLPRGEQFF
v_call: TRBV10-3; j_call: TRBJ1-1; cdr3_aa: CAISVKQGVGAFF
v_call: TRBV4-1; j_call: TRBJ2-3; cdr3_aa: CASSLERGAEADTQYF
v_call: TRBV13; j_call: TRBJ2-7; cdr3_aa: CASSLGFGDRSYEQYF
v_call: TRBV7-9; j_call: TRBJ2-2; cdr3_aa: CASSRPGLAGGQSTGELFF
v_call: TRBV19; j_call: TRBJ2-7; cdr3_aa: CASRDGTAYEQYF
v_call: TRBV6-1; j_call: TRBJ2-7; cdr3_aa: CASSGVNRGRRSYEQYF
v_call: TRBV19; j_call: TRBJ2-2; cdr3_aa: CASSISGTGELFF
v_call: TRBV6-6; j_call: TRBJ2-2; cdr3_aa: CASRQNANTGELFF
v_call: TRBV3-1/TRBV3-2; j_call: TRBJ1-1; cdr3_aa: CASSPPGTMRRTEAFF
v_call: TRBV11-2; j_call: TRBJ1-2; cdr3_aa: CASRPGNRLGGYTF
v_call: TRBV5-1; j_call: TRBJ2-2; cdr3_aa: CASSSTGELFF
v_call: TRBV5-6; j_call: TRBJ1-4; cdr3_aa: CASSSEPGRGEKLFF
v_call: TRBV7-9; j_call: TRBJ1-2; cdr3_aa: CASSSPSQGVDGYTF
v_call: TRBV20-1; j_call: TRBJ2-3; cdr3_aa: CSASLGQGADTQYF